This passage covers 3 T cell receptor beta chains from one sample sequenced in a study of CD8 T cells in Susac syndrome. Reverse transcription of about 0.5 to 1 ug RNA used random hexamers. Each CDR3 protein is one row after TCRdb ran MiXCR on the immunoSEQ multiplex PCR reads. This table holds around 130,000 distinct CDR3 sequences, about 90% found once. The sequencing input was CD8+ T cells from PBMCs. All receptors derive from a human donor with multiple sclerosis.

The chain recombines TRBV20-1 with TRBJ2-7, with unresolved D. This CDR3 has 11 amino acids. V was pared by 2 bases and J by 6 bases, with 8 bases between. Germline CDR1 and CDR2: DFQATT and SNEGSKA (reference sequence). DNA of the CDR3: TGCAGTGCTAGAAGGCTTCCCGAGCAGTACTTC. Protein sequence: CSARRLPEQYF.

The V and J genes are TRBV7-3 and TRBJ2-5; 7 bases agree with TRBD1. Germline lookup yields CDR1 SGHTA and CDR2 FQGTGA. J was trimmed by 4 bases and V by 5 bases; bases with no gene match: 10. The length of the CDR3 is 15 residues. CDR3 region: CASSPSGTVGETQYF. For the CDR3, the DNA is TGTGCCAGCAGCCCCTCCGGGACAGTCGGAGAGACCCAGTACTTC. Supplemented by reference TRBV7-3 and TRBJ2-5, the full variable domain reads GAGVSQTPSNKVTEKGKYVELRCDPISGHTALYWYRQSLGQGPEFLIYFQGTGAADDSGLPNDRFFAVRPEGSVSTLKIQRTERGDSAVYLCASSPSGTVGETQYFGPGTRLLVL.

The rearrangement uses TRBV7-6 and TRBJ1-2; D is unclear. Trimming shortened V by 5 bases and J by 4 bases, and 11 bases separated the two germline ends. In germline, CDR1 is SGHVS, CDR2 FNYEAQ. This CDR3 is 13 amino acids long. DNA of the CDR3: TGTGCCAGCAGCATCGACACCACCTATGGCTACACCTTC. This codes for CASSIDTTYGYTF.